One T cell receptor beta chain is described in this entry. Its antigen is not known. Some clones are missing from TCRdb's copy, which holds only in-frame ones; the method was immunoSEQ multiplex PCR. The profile shows about 1.5 million clones, 95% to 99% of them singletons. The record originates from a study of shared clonotypes between healthy human individuals. Notes on the study in general: An anticipated effect of sequencing depth on clonotype sharing among donors was recognized.

Donation came from healthy HIV-negative adults that had no recent acute infections or vaccinations. Adults of Caucasian background living in Nashville, Tennessee made up all donors. Germline trimming cut 3 bases from V and 1 base from J; bases unmatched to any gene: 2. The CDR3 extends over 14 amino acids. Germline CDR1 and CDR2: SEHNR and FQNEAQ (reference sequence). The chain is built from TRBV7-9 and TRBJ1-1; TRBD1 matches at 7 bases. The receptor was derived from a man aged 25 to 45 in good health. The sample comprised naive CD4+ T cells sorted from blood. Subset defined: CD45RA+ positively selected. The CDR3 DNA follows: TGTGCCAGCAGCTTCCAGGGGGAGAACACTGAAGCTTTCTTT. It codes for CASSFQGENTEAFF.